These 20 T cell receptor beta chains came from one sample sequenced in a study of stem cell transplantation in POMP-related autoinflammatory disease. Clones were read by immunoSEQ multiplex PCR, and TCRdb kept only the in-frame ones, dropping some. The sample records about 26,000 clones, 82% being singletons. Material: CD4+ T cells from PBMCs, obtained before stem cell transplantation. The source is a human donor with POMP-related autoinflammation and immune dysregulation (PRAID).

This chain connects TRBV11-3 to TRBJ2-1, with 9 bases aligning to TRBD1. The CDR3 has 16 amino acids. V gave up 1 base and J gave up 3 bases; unmatched junction bases: 4. CDR1 and CDR2 (germline): SGHNT, YENEEA. The CDR3 spells CASSLGSGQGYNEQFF. The CDR3 nucleotides are TGTGCCAGCAGCTTAGGTTCGGGACAGGGCTACAATGAGCAGTTCTTC.

The genes are TRBV9 and TRBJ2-2, with D unclear. V dropped 1 base and J dropped 6 bases, with 16 bases sitting between them. The CDR3 extends over 16 amino acids. Germline-derived CDR1 and CDR2 are SGDLS and YYNGEE. This CDR3 is CASSVQAFATPGELFF. The CDR3 DNA follows: TGTGCCAGCAGCGTACAAGCTTTTGCCACCCCCGGGGAGCTGTTTTTT.

J is TRBJ2-5 and V is TRBV28; 8 bases map to TRBD1. Germline V lookup: CDR1 MDHEN, CDR2 SYDVKM. After removal of 5 bases from V and 5 bases from J, the junction contained 7 bases not matched to a gene. The CDR3 is made up of 14 amino acids. The DNA of the CDR3 is TGTGCCAGCAGTGGGACAGGAGTCTGGGAGACCCAGTACTTC. Its protein product is CASSGTGVWETQYF.

The chain has TRBV19 and TRBJ1-2; tentative D call: TRBD1 (5 bases). The germline gives CDR1 LNHDA, CDR2 SQIVND (reference sequence). The V end lost 7 bases, the J end lost 11 bases, and 20 bases lay between the germline ends. This CDR3 spans 13 amino acids. The CDR3 loop is CASTRDGLPGYTF. CDR3 DNA: TGTGCCAGTACCCGGGACGGGCTACCTGGTTACACCTTC.

Details on this clone: Sequence at one end of the junction differs from germline and may be a read error. The chain links TRBV29-1 to TRBJ2-3; D not resolved. This CDR3 has 11 amino acids. CDR1 and CDR2 (germline): SQVTM, ANQGSEA. CDR3 protein: CSVDRGDAQYF. CDR3 DNA: TGCAGCGTGGACCGAGGAGATGCGCAGTATTTT.

This chain uses TRBV9 with TRBJ2-3; possible D gene TRBD2, 5 bases. CDR3 length: 17 amino acids. Per the germline V gene, CDR1 is SGDLS and CDR2 is YYNGEE. Deletions cut 0 bases from V and 0 bases from J, with 14 bases between. The CDR3: CASSVAFAGASTDTQYF. CDR3 bases: TGTGCCAGCAGCGTAGCTTTCGCGGGCGCTAGCACAGATACGCAGTATTTT. Full variable domain (missing parts from reference TRBV9 and TRBJ2-3): DSGVTQTPKHLITATGQRVTLRCSPRSGDLSVYWYQQSLDQGLQFLIQYYNGEERAKGNILERFSAQQFPDLHSELNLSSLELGDSALYFCASSVAFAGASTDTQYFGPGTRLTVL.

This chain joins TRBV6-1 and TRBJ2-7, with D perhaps TRBD1 or TRBD2 (6 bases each). This CDR3 has 13 residues. The V end lost 4 bases, the J end lost 6 bases, and 13 bases lay between the germline ends. Germline V CDR1 and CDR2: MNHNS, SASEGT. CDR3 coding DNA: TGTGCCAGCAGTGGCCGGTGGGGGGCCGAGCAGTACTTC. It specifies CASSGRWGAEQYF.

For the CDR3, the DNA is TGTGCCAGCAGCTTAGGCGGAAAATTGAACACTGAAGCTTTCTTT. As protein: CASSLGGKLNTEAFF. This rearrangement joins TRBV7-6 to TRBJ1-1; no clear D gene. CDR1 is SGHVS and CDR2 is FNYEAQ in the germline V gene. CDR3 length: 15 residues. The germline V and J ends were trimmed by 1 base and 0 bases, with 9 bases remaining between them.

The sample holds a few counts of this clone. The chain has TRBV7-9 and TRBJ1-6; D gene ambiguous. The germline V and J ends were trimmed by 3 bases and 7 bases, with 13 bases remaining between them. In germline, CDR1 is SEHNR, CDR2 FQNEAQ (reference sequence). This CDR3 region has 15 residues. CDR3 residues: CASSLAGSRNSPLHF. The CDR3 DNA reads as TGTGCCAGCAGCTTGGCGGGATCCCGAAATTCACCCCTCCACTTT.

In its sample, this clone was seen once. This chain connects TRBV20-1 to TRBJ2-3; the D is unclear. Germline-derived CDR1 and CDR2 are DFQATT and SNEGSKA (reference sequence). V gave up 3 bases and J gave up 5 bases, with 6 bases separating them. CDR3 length: 11 amino acids. DNA of the CDR3: TGCAGTGCTAGTAAGGGAGATACGCAGTATTTT. Translated: CSASKGDTQYF.

The chain has TRBV6-1 and TRBJ2-3; D is unclear. The CDR3 is 12 residues long. Between the trimmed V and J ends, which lost 2 bases and 7 bases, there was a span of 7 bases. Germline V gives CDR1 MNHNS, CDR2 SASEGT. The chain's CDR3 is CASSEMAYTQYF. The CDR3 DNA reads TGTGCCAGCAGTGAAATGGCCTATACGCAGTATTTT.

The chain employs TRBV19 and TRBJ2-7; 10 bases fit TRBD1. Looked up from germline, CDR1 is LNHDA and CDR2 is SQIVND (reference sequence). CDR3 size: 17 residues. Germline trimming cut 3 bases from V and 1 base from J; bases unmatched to any gene: 9. The CDR3, as DNA: TGTGCCAGTAGTATTCTTGGGACAGGGGCACTTTCCTACGAGCAGTACTTC. The encoded protein is CASSILGTGALSYEQYF. The full variable domain, its missing parts supplied by reference TRBV19 and TRBJ2-7, is DGGITQSPKYLFRKEGQNVTLSCEQNLNHDAMYWYRQDPGQGLRLIYYSQIVNDFQKGDIAEGYSVSREKKESFPLTVTSAQKNPTAFYLCASSILGTGALSYEQYFGPGTRLTVT.

This rearrangement joins TRBV5-1 to TRBJ2-5; TRBD2 might be the D (7 bases). Germline V gene data show CDR1 as SGHRS and CDR2 as YFSETQ. This CDR3 has 13 residues. V gave up 1 base and J gave up 4 bases, with 8 bases separating them. The CDR3 is CASSLRGGETQYF. The DNA for the CDR3 is TGCGCCAGCAGCTTGAGGGGGGGAGAGACCCAGTACTTC.

The V gene is TRBV5-1, the J gene TRBJ2-2; 8 nucleotides align to TRBD2. J was trimmed by 3 bases and V by 0 bases; bases with no gene match: 4. This CDR3 contains 16 residues. Germline CDR1 and CDR2: SGHRS and YFSETQ. CDR3 in amino acids: CASSLAGGPHTGELFF. The CDR3 DNA reads TGCGCCAGCAGCTTGGCGGGAGGGCCGCACACCGGGGAGCTGTTTTTT.

The chain is built from TRBV5-1 and TRBJ2-1; TRBD1 aligns across 9 bases. Germline V gives CDR1 SGHRS, CDR2 YFSETQ. CDR3 length equals 13 residues. With V trimmed by 4 bases and J by 9 bases, 5 bases remained unmatched. CDR3 in amino acids: CASSQTGGTEQFF. The CDR3 region has the DNA TGCGCCAGCAGCCAGACAGGGGGAACTGAGCAGTTCTTC. Complete variable domain (other parts from reference TRBV5-1 and TRBJ2-1): KAGVTQTPRYLIKTRGQQVTLSCSPISGHRSVSWYQQTPGQGLQFLFEYFSETQRNKGNFPGRFSGRQFSNSRSEMNVSTLELGDSALYLCASSQTGGTEQFFGPGTRLTVL.

The chain links TRBV28 to TRBJ2-3, with a weak D call TRBD2 (5 bases). CDR1 is MDHEN and CDR2 is SYDVKM in the germline V gene. The CDR3 is made up of 15 amino acids. With 10 bases removed from V and 0 bases from J, the gap between germline ends came to 17 bases. CDR3: CAIGKGGPSTDTQYF. The CDR3 DNA reads as TGTGCCATCGGTAAAGGCGGGCCTAGCACAGATACGCAGTATTTT.

This chain links TRBV30 with TRBJ1-6; perhaps TRBD1 as D (6 bases). V gave up 4 bases and J gave up 2 bases, with 18 bases separating them. The CDR3 covers 17 residues. Per germline, CDR1 GTSNPN and CDR2 SVGIG (reference sequence). CDR3 loop: CAWNPFEGGAYNSPLHF. As DNA, the CDR3 is TGTGCCTGGAACCCCTTTGAGGGGGGGGCCTATAATTCACCCCTCCACTTT.

The chain employs TRBV6-1 and TRBJ1-2, with 9 positions matching TRBD1. V dropped 6 bases and J dropped 7; count of bases not matched to a gene: 6. The germline gives CDR1 MNHNS, CDR2 SASEGT. This CDR3 is 13 amino acids long. The CDR3: CASRATGGGGYTF. The CDR3 coding sequence is TGTGCCAGCAGGGCCACAGGGGGCGGTGGCTACACCTTC.

This clone was observed a single time. This chain links TRBV27 with TRBJ2-7; 8 bases line up with TRBD1. The germline gives CDR1 MNHEY, CDR2 SMNVEV (reference sequence). The CDR3 is 13 amino acids. Trimming removed 3 bases from V and 6 bases from J; junction bases left unmatched: 4. CDR3 residues: CASSFPDRAEQYF. For the CDR3, the DNA is TGTGCCAGCAGTTTTCCGGACAGGGCCGAGCAGTACTTC.

This rearrangement joins TRBV2 to TRBJ2-1, with 9 bases matching TRBD2. The germline CDR1 and CDR2 sequences are SNHLY and FYNNEI. V trimming: 1 base; J trimming: 4 bases; junction bases outside the gene matches: 2. The CDR3 contains 15 residues. CDR3 sequence reads: CASSEGLAVYNEQFF. Here the CDR3 DNA reads TGTGCCAGCAGTGAAGGACTAGCGGTTTACAATGAGCAGTTCTTC.